What follows describes a single T cell receptor (beta chain). Treatment specified: 15 to 20 received Ad26.COV2.S at low or high dose, single or two shots; roughly five received placebo; per-sample allocation not given. Samples were taken on day 63 after the first vaccine or placebo injection. The protocol was immunoSEQ multiplex PCR, while the TCRdb copy is restricted to in-frame clones and leaves out a portion. The sample has about 250,000 clones, roughly 85% seen once; the top ten hold 2.5% to 3.5%. The data belong to a study of Ad26.COV2.S vaccination and SARS-CoV-2 variants. Germline V gene data show CDR1 as SGHRS and CDR2 as YFSETQ. After removal of 0 bases from V and 5 bases from J, the junction contained 11 bases not matched to a gene. The CDR3 extends over 17 amino acids.

This receptor was obtained from a person between 18 and 65 years old who received the Ad26.COV2.S COVID-19 vaccine or a placebo. Sequencing was performed on peripheral blood, taken in a trial of Ad26.COV2.S vaccine versus placebo. The rearrangement uses TRBV5-1 and TRBJ2-5, with 9 bases identical to TRBD2. CDR3 bases: TGCGCCAGCAGCTTGGGGGCTCGTCGCGGGGGGGCGGAGACCCAGTACTTC. Translating gives CASSLGARRGGAETQYF. Full variable domain (outside the CDR3, taken from reference TRBV5-1 and TRBJ2-5): KAGVTQTPRYLIKTRGQQVTLSCSPISGHRSVSWYQQTPGQGLQFLFEYFSETQRNKGNFPGRFSGRQFSNSRSEMNVSTLELGDSALYLCASSLGARRGGAETQYFGPGTRLLVL.